These T cell receptor beta chains were read from a single sample in a study of molecular identifiers for immune sequencing clone quantification. TCRdb ran MiXCR on the PCR reads and lists one entry per CDR3 protein. The sample consists of about 640,000 distinct CDR3 sequences, just under 20% of them appearing once. The sample comprised naive CD8+ T cells from blood, with Jurkat cell RNA spiked in. These receptors came from a human donor in good health. Some libraries in this study had Jurkat cell RNA spiked in. Both conserved end residues are part of each CDR3. A D gene is named only where the DNA matches it firmly. Rows may omit the clone size; those that give it use once, few, many or a size class.

J gene: TRBJ2-7
D gene: -
V gene: TRBV19
clone size: few
CDR3 protein: CASSVGVNYEQYF
CDR3 DNA: TGTGCCAGTAGTGTTGGGGTTAACTACGAGCAGTACTTC

J gene: TRBJ1-6
D gene: -
V gene: TRBV20-1
clone size: many
CDR3 protein: CSALSRDSTFVYNSPLHF
CDR3 DNA: TGCAGTGCCCTTTCGCGGGACTCCACTTTCGTCTATAATTCACCCCTCCACTTT

J gene: TRBJ2-2
D gene: -
V gene: TRBV6-2/TRBV6-3
clone size: -
CDR3 protein: CASSYPSVYTGELFF
CDR3 DNA: TGTGCCAGCAGTTACCCTAGCGTGTACACCGGGGAGCTGTTTTTT

J gene: TRBJ2-3
D gene: TRBD2
V gene: TRBV3-1
clone size: -
CDR3 protein: CAGSLGAGGATQYF
CDR3 DNA: TGTGCCGGCAGCTTGGGAGCGGGGGGTGCTACGCAGTATTTT

J gene: TRBJ1-2
D gene: -
V gene: TRBV28
clone size: -
CDR3 protein: CASSLLRMDRTSNYGYTF
CDR3 DNA: TGTGCCAGCAGTTTATTAAGAATGGACAGAACCTCTAACTATGGCTACACCTTC

J gene: TRBJ1-6
D gene: TRBD1
V gene: TRBV6-5
clone size: many
CDR3 protein: CASRPTGTGTLYYNSPLHF
CDR3 DNA: TGTGCCAGCAGACCCACCGGGACAGGGACCCTCTACTATAATTCACCCCTCCACTTT

J gene: TRBJ2-3
D gene: -
V gene: TRBV12-3/TRBV12-4
clone size: many
CDR3 protein: CASSLVGNTQYF
CDR3 DNA: TGTGCCAGCAGTTTAGTGGGGAATACGCAGTATTTT

J gene: TRBJ2-3
D gene: TRBD2
V gene: TRBV4-3
clone size: many
CDR3 protein: CASSQGLASDTQYF
CDR3 DNA: TGCGCCAGCAGCCAAGGACTAGCGTCAGATACGCAGTATTTT

J gene: TRBJ2-7
D gene: TRBD1
V gene: TRBV5-1
clone size: many
CDR3 protein: CASSLAIVQGADEQYF
CDR3 DNA: TGCGCCAGCAGCTTGGCGATCGTCCAGGGGGCTGATGAGCAGTACTTC

J gene: TRBJ2-2
D gene: -
V gene: TRBV27
clone size: -
CDR3 protein: CAIRQGGRSGELFF
CDR3 DNA: TGTGCCATTAGGCAGGGGGGAAGGTCCGGGGAGCTGTTTTTT

J gene: TRBJ2-7
D gene: TRBD1
V gene: TRBV27
clone size: once
CDR3 protein: CASSDRGPYERYF
CDR3 DNA: TGTGCCAGCTCGGACAGGGGGCCTTACGAGCGGTACTTC

J gene: TRBJ1-1
D gene: -
V gene: TRBV20-1
clone size: many
CDR3 protein: CRLGMFTEAFF
CDR3 DNA: TGCAGACTCGGGATGTTCACTGAAGCTTTCTTT

J gene: TRBJ1-1
D gene: -
V gene: TRBV4-3
clone size: many
CDR3 protein: CASSPRTSGPWGTEAFF
CDR3 DNA: TGCGCCAGCAGCCCCCGGACGTCGGGGCCGTGGGGCACTGAAGCTTTCTTT

J gene: TRBJ2-3
D gene: -
V gene: TRBV2
clone size: -
CDR3 protein: CATSTKRATQYF
CDR3 DNA: TGTGCCACCTCTACAAAGCGAGCGACGCAGTATTTT

J gene: TRBJ2-3
D gene: -
V gene: TRBV6-4
clone size: many
CDR3 protein: CASSDSGDRTDTQYF
CDR3 DNA: TGTGCCAGCAGTGACTCGGGCGACCGCACAGATACGCAGTATTTT

J gene: TRBJ2-1
D gene: TRBD2
V gene: TRBV2
clone size: few
CDR3 protein: CATLVPAGVSYNEQFF
CDR3 DNA: TGTGCCACCCTCGTCCCTGCGGGAGTTAGCTACAATGAGCAGTTCTTC

J gene: TRBJ2-2
D gene: -
V gene: TRBV19
clone size: many
CDR3 protein: CASSIDGGNTGELFF
CDR3 DNA: TGTGCCAGTAGTATAGATGGGGGAAACACCGGGGAGCTGTTTTTT

J gene: TRBJ1-4
D gene: -
V gene: TRBV28
clone size: many
CDR3 protein: CASSLAFGVRATNEKLFF
CDR3 DNA: TGTGCCAGCAGTTTAGCATTCGGGGTGCGTGCAACTAATGAAAAACTGTTTTTT

J gene: TRBJ2-7
D gene: -
V gene: TRBV28
clone size: many
CDR3 protein: CASTSRGREPYEQYF
CDR3 DNA: TGTGCCAGCACCTCGAGGGGGAGGGAGCCCTACGAGCAGTACTTC

J gene: TRBJ1-1
D gene: -
V gene: TRBV5-3
clone size: few
CDR3 protein: CASSLGQNAEAFF
CDR3 DNA: TGTGCCAGCAGCTTGGGCCAGAACGCTGAAGCTTTCTTT

J gene: TRBJ1-4
D gene: -
V gene: TRBV3-1
clone size: many
CDR3 protein: CASSPPRGPEKLFF
CDR3 DNA: TGTGCCAGCAGCCCCCCGAGGGGCCCTGAAAAACTGTTTTTT

J gene: TRBJ1-3
D gene: -
V gene: TRBV30
clone size: few
CDR3 protein: CAWTPSRLSSGNTIYF
CDR3 DNA: TGTGCCTGGACCCCGTCCCGGCTAAGCTCTGGAAACACCATATATTTT

J gene: TRBJ2-5
D gene: -
V gene: TRBV28
clone size: many
CDR3 protein: CASSWGVGVEETQYF
CDR3 DNA: TGTGCCAGCAGTTGGGGAGTCGGGGTGGAAGAGACCCAGTACTTC

J gene: TRBJ1-6
D gene: TRBD1
V gene: TRBV20-1
clone size: -
CDR3 protein: CSTRDIGQASYNSPLHF
CDR3 DNA: TGCAGTACTAGAGATATCGGACAGGCGTCCTATAATTCACCCCTCCACTTT

J gene: TRBJ2-1
D gene: -
V gene: TRBV27
clone size: many
CDR3 protein: CASSLSPGVEQFF
CDR3 DNA: TGTGCCAGCAGTTTATCTCCCGGGGTTGAGCAGTTCTTC

J gene: TRBJ2-7
D gene: -
V gene: TRBV19
clone size: -
CDR3 protein: CAKRGPSYEQYF
CDR3 DNA: TGTGCCAAACGGGGTCCCTCCTACGAGCAGTACTTC

J gene: TRBJ2-1
D gene: -
V gene: TRBV7-9
clone size: many
CDR3 protein: CASSSLAEGIGNEQFF
CDR3 DNA: TGTGCCAGCAGCTCCTTAGCGGAAGGGATAGGGAATGAGCAGTTCTTC

J gene: TRBJ1-2
D gene: -
V gene: TRBV30
clone size: -
CDR3 protein: CAWSEGGGYTF
CDR3 DNA: TGTGCCTGGAGTGAAGGGGGAGGCTACACCTTC

J gene: TRBJ2-3
D gene: TRBD2
V gene: TRBV12-3/TRBV12-4
clone size: -
CDR3 protein: CASSLSGLAGSTDTQYF
CDR3 DNA: TGTGCCAGCAGCCTCTCTGGACTAGCGGGAAGCACAGATACGCAGTATTTT

J gene: TRBJ1-2
D gene: TRBD1
V gene: TRBV27
clone size: -
CDR3 protein: CASSSGQSVMSYSF
CDR3 DNA: TGTGCCAGCAGTTCGGGACAGAGCGTTATGAGCTACTCCTTC

J gene: TRBJ2-7
D gene: TRBD1
V gene: TRBV7-8
clone size: many
CDR3 protein: CASSPVTGASSYEQYF
CDR3 DNA: TGTGCCAGCAGCCCGGTGACAGGGGCCAGCTCCTACGAGCAGTACTTC

J gene: TRBJ1-5
D gene: -
V gene: TRBV30
clone size: many
CDR3 protein: CPQGFQPQHF
CDR3 DNA: TGTCCGCAGGGATTTCAGCCCCAGCATTTT

J gene: TRBJ2-7
D gene: TRBD1
V gene: TRBV30
clone size: many
CDR3 protein: CAWSRDSTYEQYF
CDR3 DNA: TGTGCCTGGAGTAGGGACAGTACCTACGAGCAGTACTTC

J gene: TRBJ2-7
D gene: TRBD1
V gene: TRBV27
clone size: many
CDR3 protein: CASSSAGGRYEQYF
CDR3 DNA: TGTGCCAGCAGTTCGGCAGGGGGTCGGTACGAGCAGTACTTC

J gene: TRBJ1-6
D gene: -
V gene: TRBV28
clone size: few
CDR3 protein: CASSLLANNSPLHF
CDR3 DNA: TGTGCCAGCAGTTTGTTAGCAAATAATTCACCCCTCCACTTT

J gene: TRBJ2-3
D gene: -
V gene: TRBV6-2/TRBV6-3
clone size: many
CDR3 protein: CASSYPWSDTDTQYF
CDR3 DNA: TGTGCCAGCAGTTACCCTTGGAGCGACACAGATACGCAGTATTTT

J gene: TRBJ2-1
D gene: -
V gene: TRBV20-1
clone size: -
CDR3 protein: CSAIPGLYYNEQFF
CDR3 DNA: TGCAGTGCTATTCCGGGACTTTACTACAATGAGCAGTTCTTC

J gene: TRBJ2-3
D gene: -
V gene: TRBV19
clone size: -
CDR3 protein: CAARGASDTQYF
CDR3 DNA: TGTGCCGCCCGGGGGGCTAGCGATACGCAGTATTTT

J gene: TRBJ2-3
D gene: -
V gene: TRBV7-9
clone size: few
CDR3 protein: CASSAGARALSADTQYF
CDR3 DNA: TGTGCCAGCAGCGCTGGGGCGAGGGCCTTAAGCGCAGATACGCAGTATTTT

J gene: TRBJ2-5
D gene: TRBD2
V gene: TRBV5-1
clone size: -
CDR3 protein: CASVQGLVYPATQETQYF
CDR3 DNA: TGCGCCAGCGTCCAGGGACTAGTGTACCCCGCGACGCAAGAGACCCAGTACTTC

J gene: TRBJ1-5
D gene: -
V gene: TRBV21-1
clone size: many
CDR3 protein: CASSSKRAPQHF
CDR3 DNA: TGTGCCAGCAGCTCAAAAAGGGCCCCCCAGCATTTT

J gene: TRBJ1-3
D gene: -
V gene: TRBV29-1
clone size: few
CDR3 protein: CSVVTGWDSGNTIYF
CDR3 DNA: TGCAGCGTTGTGACAGGATGGGACTCTGGAAACACCATATATTTT

J gene: TRBJ2-5
D gene: TRBD2
V gene: TRBV4-1
clone size: few
CDR3 protein: CASSPRITTSGQETQYF
CDR3 DNA: TGCGCCAGCAGCCCAAGAATAACGACTAGCGGACAAGAGACCCAGTACTTC

J gene: TRBJ1-1
D gene: TRBD1
V gene: TRBV12-3/TRBV12-4
clone size: many
CDR3 protein: CASSLGTGVTEAFF
CDR3 DNA: TGTGCCAGCAGTTTAGGGACAGGGGTTACTGAAGCTTTCTTT

J gene: TRBJ2-2
D gene: -
V gene: TRBV12-3/TRBV12-4
clone size: many
CDR3 protein: CAQEGQNTGELFF
CDR3 DNA: TGTGCCCAAGAAGGGCAGAACACCGGGGAGCTGTTTTTT

J gene: TRBJ1-2
D gene: -
V gene: TRBV27
clone size: many
CDR3 protein: CASSPYREGGYGYTF
CDR3 DNA: TGTGCCAGCAGTCCCTACAGGGAGGGAGGCTATGGCTACACCTTC

J gene: TRBJ1-4
D gene: -
V gene: TRBV11-2
clone size: few
CDR3 protein: CASSLDGSGFFEKLFF
CDR3 DNA: TGTGCCAGCAGCTTAGATGGTTCAGGGTTCTTCGAAAAACTGTTTTTT

J gene: TRBJ2-7
D gene: -
V gene: TRBV5-1
clone size: many
CDR3 protein: CASSKPNYEQYF
CDR3 DNA: TGCGCCAGCAGCAAACCGAACTACGAGCAGTACTTC